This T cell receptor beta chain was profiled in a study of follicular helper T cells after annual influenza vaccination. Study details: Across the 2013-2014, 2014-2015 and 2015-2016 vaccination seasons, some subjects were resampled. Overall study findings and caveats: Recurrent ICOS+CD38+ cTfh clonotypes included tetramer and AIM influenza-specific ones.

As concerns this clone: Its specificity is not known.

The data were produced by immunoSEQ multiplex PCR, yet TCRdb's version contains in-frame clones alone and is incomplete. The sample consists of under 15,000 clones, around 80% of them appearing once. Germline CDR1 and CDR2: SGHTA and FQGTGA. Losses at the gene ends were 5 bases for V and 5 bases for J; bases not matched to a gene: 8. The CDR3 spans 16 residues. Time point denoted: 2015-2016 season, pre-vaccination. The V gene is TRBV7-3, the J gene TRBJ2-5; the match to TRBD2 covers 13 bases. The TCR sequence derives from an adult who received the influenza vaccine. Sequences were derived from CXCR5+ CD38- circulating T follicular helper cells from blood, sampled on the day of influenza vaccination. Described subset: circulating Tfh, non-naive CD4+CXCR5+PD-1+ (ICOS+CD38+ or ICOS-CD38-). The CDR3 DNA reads TGTGCCAGCAGCCCCCTCGGACTAGCGGGGGTGGAGACCCAGTACTTC. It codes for CASSPLGLAGVETQYF.